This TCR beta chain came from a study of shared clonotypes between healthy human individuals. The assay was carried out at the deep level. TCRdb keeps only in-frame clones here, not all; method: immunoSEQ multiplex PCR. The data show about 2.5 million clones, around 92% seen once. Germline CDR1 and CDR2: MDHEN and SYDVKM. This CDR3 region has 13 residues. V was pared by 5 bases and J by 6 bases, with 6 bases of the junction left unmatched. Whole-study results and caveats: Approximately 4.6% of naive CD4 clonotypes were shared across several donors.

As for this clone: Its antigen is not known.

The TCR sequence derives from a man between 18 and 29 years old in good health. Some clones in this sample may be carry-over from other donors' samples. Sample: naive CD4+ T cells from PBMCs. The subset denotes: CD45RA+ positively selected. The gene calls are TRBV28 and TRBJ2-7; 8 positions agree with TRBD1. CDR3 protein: CASSHGQGGEQYF. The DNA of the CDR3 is TGTGCCAGCAGTCACGGACAGGGAGGCGAGCAGTACTTC.